The rows below give T cell receptor beta chains drawn from one sample of a study of blood T cells in healthy people across ages. MiXCR, run by TCRdb on the 5' RACE reads, gives a single entry per CDR3 protein. The sample has about 1.8 million distinct CDR3 sequences; just under 50% are singletons. The sample was blood. The receptor source for this set is a woman aged 40 to 49 in good health. Each CDR3 is given with its conserved first and last residue. Fields, in order: CDR3 protein, CDR3 DNA, clone size, D gene, V gene, J gene. A D gene is named only where the DNA matches it firmly. Size tells how often a clone was seen (once, few, many) or the class of an expanded clone, and some rows leave it out.

CDR3: CASSAHLGTGYNEQFF
DNA: TGTGCCAGCAGTGCCCACCTCGGGACAGGTTACAATGAGCAGTTCTTC
size: .
D: TRBD1
V: TRBV28
J: TRBJ2-1

CDR3: CASSLRTGGPGNEQFF
DNA: TGTGCTAGCAGCTTAAGAACGGGGGGGCCAGGCAATGAGCAGTTCTTC
size: .
D: TRBD2
V: TRBV7-7
J: TRBJ2-1

CDR3: CASSSGGTGGTGYTF
DNA: TGTGCCAGCAGTTCCGGGGGGACAGGGGGCACTGGCTACACCTTC
size: .
D: TRBD1
V: TRBV28
J: TRBJ1-2

CDR3: CASSERTSGGAAYQETQYF
DNA: TGTGCCAGCAGTGAACGGACTAGCGGGGGGGCCGCGTACCAAGAGACCCAGTACTTC
size: .
D: TRBD2
V: TRBV12-3/TRBV12-4
J: TRBJ2-5

CDR3: CSASRDGAQETQYF
DNA: TGCAGTGCTAGTCGAGACGGGGCTCAAGAGACCCAGTACTTC
size: many
D: .
V: TRBV20-1
J: TRBJ2-5

CDR3: CASSPQSRNTEAFF
DNA: TGCGCCAGCAGCCCCCAGTCTCGGAACACTGAAGCTTTCTTT
size: .
D: .
V: TRBV5-1
J: TRBJ1-1

CDR3: CASRLSDREPFF
DNA: TGTGCCAGCAGGCTGAGCGACAGGGAGCCGTTCTTC
size: few
D: TRBD1
V: TRBV7-8
J: TRBJ2-1

CDR3: CASGPSGTYEQYF
DNA: TGTGCCAGCGGACCTAGCGGCACCTACGAGCAGTACTTC
size: .
D: TRBD2
V: TRBV6-6
J: TRBJ2-7

CDR3: CASSLGSGYNEQFF
DNA: TGTGCCAGCAGCTTGGGTAGCGGGTACAATGAGCAGTTCTTC
size: many
D: TRBD2
V: TRBV7-2
J: TRBJ2-1

CDR3: CASTGGGPVDEQYF
DNA: TGTGCCAGCACTGGGGGGGGGCCTGTGGACGAGCAGTACTTC
size: .
D: .
V: TRBV19
J: TRBJ2-7

CDR3: CSAARTPARTRDTQYF
DNA: TGCAGTGCTGCCCGGACCCCCGCTAGAACGCGGGATACGCAGTATTTT
size: .
D: .
V: TRBV20-1
J: TRBJ2-3

CDR3: CAGSLATTASGNTIYF
DNA: TGCGCCGGCAGCTTGGCCACGACAGCCTCTGGAAACACCATATATTTT
size: .
D: .
V: TRBV5-1
J: TRBJ1-3

CDR3: CASNDRLNTEAFF
DNA: TGTGCCAGCAATGACAGGCTTAACACTGAAGCTTTCTTT
size: .
D: .
V: TRBV6-6
J: TRBJ1-1

CDR3: CASIPWDGSNSPLHF
DNA: TGTGCCAGCATCCCTTGGGACGGTAGTAATTCACCCCTCCACTTT
size: .
D: .
V: TRBV9
J: TRBJ1-6

CDR3: CASTKGFGSSYEQYF
DNA: TGTGCCAGCACCAAGGGGTTTGGAAGCTCCTACGAGCAGTACTTC
size: few
D: .
V: TRBV6-6
J: TRBJ2-7

CDR3: CASSQDMLAESTDTQYF
DNA: TGCGCCAGCAGCCAAGACATGCTAGCGGAGAGCACAGATACGCAGTATTTT
size: .
D: TRBD2
V: TRBV4-3
J: TRBJ2-3

CDR3: CASSFGSWGTEAFF
DNA: TGTGCCAGCAGTTTCGGGTCTTGGGGCACTGAAGCTTTCTTT
size: once
D: .
V: TRBV12-3/TRBV12-4
J: TRBJ1-1

CDR3: CASSREPLSEQFF
DNA: TGTGCCAGCAGCCGAGAACCCCTCTCCGAGCAGTTCTTC
size: .
D: .
V: TRBV4-2
J: TRBJ2-1

CDR3: CASSQARDQETQYF
DNA: TGTGCCAGCAGCCAAGCGCGGGACCAAGAGACCCAGTACTTC
size: .
D: .
V: TRBV3-1
J: TRBJ2-5

CDR3: CSVDFAGPEGYTF
DNA: TGCAGCGTTGATTTCGCAGGCCCGGAGGGCTACACCTTC
size: .
D: .
V: TRBV29-1
J: TRBJ1-2

CDR3: CASSRGTSGGPNEQFF
DNA: TGCGCCAGCAGTCGCGGGACTAGCGGGGGGCCCAATGAGCAGTTCTTC
size: .
D: TRBD2
V: TRBV5-1
J: TRBJ2-1

CDR3: CASSLVWGGETQYF
DNA: TGTGCCAGCAGTTTAGTGTGGGGGGGAGAGACCCAGTACTTC
size: .
D: TRBD2
V: TRBV28
J: TRBJ2-5

CDR3: CASSLYLGDQETQYF
DNA: TGTGCCAGCAGCTTATATCTCGGAGACCAAGAGACCCAGTACTTC
size: .
D: .
V: TRBV7-9
J: TRBJ2-5

CDR3: CASSTPTRTDTQYF
DNA: TGTGCCAGCAGCACACCCACTAGGACAGATACGCAGTATTTT
size: .
D: .
V: TRBV11-2
J: TRBJ2-3

CDR3: CASSVAGRGPDTQYF
DNA: TGTGCCAGCAGCGTAGCGGGGAGGGGACCAGATACGCAGTATTTT
size: few
D: TRBD2
V: TRBV9
J: TRBJ2-3

CDR3: CASSVGTGGFGEQFF
DNA: TGTGCCAGCAGCGTTGGGACAGGGGGTTTCGGTGAGCAGTTCTTC
size: .
D: TRBD1
V: TRBV9
J: TRBJ2-1

CDR3: CSAPGTDMTQYF
DNA: TGCAGTGCGCCCGGGACAGACATGACGCAGTATTTT
size: few
D: TRBD1
V: TRBV20-1
J: TRBJ2-3

CDR3: CASSPGVGSTDTEAFF
DNA: TGCGCCAGCAGCCCAGGAGTGGGCTCCACGGACACTGAAGCTTTCTTT
size: few
D: .
V: TRBV4-3
J: TRBJ1-1

CDR3: CASSRTSGGFYEQYF
DNA: TGTGCCAGCAGTAGGACTAGCGGGGGCTTCTACGAGCAGTACTTC
size: .
D: TRBD2
V: TRBV6-5
J: TRBJ2-7

CDR3: CARDRERGLAKNIQYF
DNA: TGTGCCAGGGACAGGGAAAGAGGGCTAGCCAAAAACATTCAGTACTTC
size: many
D: TRBD1
V: TRBV6-1
J: TRBJ2-4

CDR3: CSAQGQLSTDTQYF
DNA: TGCAGCGCCCAGGGGCAGCTTAGCACAGATACGCAGTATTTT
size: .
D: .
V: TRBV29-1
J: TRBJ2-3

CDR3: CASSPLFGRGNYNEQFF
DNA: TGTGCCAGCAGTCCCCTCTTTGGGCGGGGCAATTACAATGAGCAGTTCTTC
size: few
D: .
V: TRBV28
J: TRBJ2-1

CDR3: CASSLVEGGGNQPQHF
DNA: TGTGCCAGCAGCTTAGTCGAGGGGGGCGGCAATCAGCCCCAGCATTTT
size: .
D: .
V: TRBV7-2
J: TRBJ1-5

CDR3: CASSRPTGTRAPEQFF
DNA: TGTGCCAGCAGCCGCCCAACCGGGACTCGGGCCCCGGAGCAGTTCTTC
size: .
D: .
V: TRBV6-5
J: TRBJ2-1

CDR3: CASSSKNDRGKRYEQYF
DNA: TGTGCCAGCAGCTCAAAGAACGACAGGGGGAAGAGATACGAGCAGTACTTC
size: .
D: TRBD1
V: TRBV7-9
J: TRBJ2-7

CDR3: CASSLNLVGAFF
DNA: TGTGCCAGCAGTCTGAACCTGGTAGGCGCTTTCTTT
size: few
D: .
V: TRBV28
J: TRBJ1-1

CDR3: CASSSDRGLRDTEAFF
DNA: TGTGCCAGCAGCTCGGACAGGGGGCTAAGGGACACTGAAGCTTTCTTT
size: .
D: TRBD1
V: TRBV7-2
J: TRBJ1-1

CDR3: CASSYSTGSSSYEQYF
DNA: TGTGCCAGCAGTTACTCAACCGGGTCGAGCTCCTACGAGCAGTACTTC
size: .
D: .
V: TRBV6-5
J: TRBJ2-7

CDR3: CASGTGDQPQHF
DNA: TGTGCCTCAGGGACAGGGGATCAGCCCCAGCATTTT
size: .
D: TRBD1
V: TRBV10-3
J: TRBJ1-5

CDR3: CASSVDRLRNEQYF
DNA: TGCGCCAGCAGCGTGGACAGGCTAAGGAATGAGCAGTACTTC
size: once
D: TRBD1
V: TRBV5-1
J: TRBJ2-5

CDR3: CASSESLAGNEQYF
DNA: TGTGCCAGCAGTGAAAGTCTAGCGGGGAACGAGCAGTACTTC
size: .
D: TRBD2
V: TRBV2
J: TRBJ2-7

CDR3: CASSPTQGRDRANQPQHF
DNA: TGTGCCAGCAGCCCCACCCAAGGACGAGACAGGGCTAATCAGCCCCAGCATTTT
size: .
D: TRBD1
V: TRBV6-1
J: TRBJ1-5

CDR3: CASSLNGRTTYNEQFF
DNA: TGTGCCAGCAGTTTAAACGGCAGGACGACCTACAATGAGCAGTTCTTC
size: .
D: .
V: TRBV28
J: TRBJ2-1

CDR3: CASRRVRDDEQFF
DNA: TGTGCCAGCAGAAGAGTAAGGGATGATGAGCAGTTCTTC
size: .
D: .
V: TRBV25-1
J: TRBJ2-1

CDR3: CASSQGSSETQYF
DNA: TGTGCCAGCAGCCAAGGGTCGTCGGAGACCCAGTACTTC
size: .
D: .
V: TRBV3-1
J: TRBJ2-5

CDR3: CSASKPIYNEQFF
DNA: TGCAGTGCTAGTAAACCGATTTACAATGAGCAGTTCTTC
size: .
D: .
V: TRBV20-1
J: TRBJ2-1